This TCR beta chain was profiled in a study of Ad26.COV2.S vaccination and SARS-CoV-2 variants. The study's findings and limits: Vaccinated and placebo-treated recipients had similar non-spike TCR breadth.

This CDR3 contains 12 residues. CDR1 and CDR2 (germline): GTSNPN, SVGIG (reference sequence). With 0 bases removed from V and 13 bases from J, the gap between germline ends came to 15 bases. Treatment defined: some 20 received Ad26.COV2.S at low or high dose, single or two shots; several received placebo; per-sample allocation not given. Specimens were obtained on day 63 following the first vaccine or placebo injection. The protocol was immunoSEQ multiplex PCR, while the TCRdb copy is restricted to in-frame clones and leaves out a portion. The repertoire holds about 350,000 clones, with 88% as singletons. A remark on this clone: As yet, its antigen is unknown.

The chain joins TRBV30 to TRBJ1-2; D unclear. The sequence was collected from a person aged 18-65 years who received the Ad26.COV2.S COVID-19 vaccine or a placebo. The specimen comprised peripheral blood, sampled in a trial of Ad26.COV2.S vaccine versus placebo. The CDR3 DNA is TGTGCCTGGAGTGTACTAAGGGCCGACCGCACCTTC. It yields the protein CAWSVLRADRTF.